What follows are 27 T cell receptor beta chains derived from one specimen sequenced in a study of T cells expressing NK-cell markers. TCRdb processed the 5' RACE reads again and assigns one entry to each CDR3 protein, with no DNA. Its listing shows around 260,000 distinct CDR3 sequences. Sequenced sample: blood T cells: a sorted CD56 or NKG2C T cell subset, CD4+ or CD8+ T cells, or bulk PBMC T cells (not recorded which). The receptors stem from a woman aged 18-69 years in good health.

This chain uses TRBV3-1 with TRBJ2-1; TCRdb indicates TRBD2, and absent DNA this call remains unverified. Germline lookup yields CDR1 LGHDT and CDR2 YNNKEL (reference sequence). The CDR3 covers 15 residues. This chain's CDR3 is CASSQGTSGNNEQFF.

V gene TRBV7-3 combines with J gene TRBJ2-5. The length of the CDR3 is 15 residues. Germline V lookup: CDR1 SGHTA, CDR2 FQGTGA. CDR3 region: CASRKGPLNQETQYF. The full variable domain, its missing parts supplied by reference TRBV7-3 and TRBJ2-5, is GAGVSQTPSNKVTEKGKYVELRCDPISGHTALYWYRQSLGQGPEFLIYFQGTGAADDSGLPNDRFFAVRPEGSVSTLKIQRTERGDSAVYLCASRKGPLNQETQYFGPGTRLLVL.

The V call is TRBV20-1, the J call TRBJ2-1; TCRdb selects TRBD2, and the lack of DNA leaves this call unchecked. Germline-derived CDR1 and CDR2 are DFQATT and SNEGSKA (reference sequence). This CDR3 is 14 amino acids long. The CDR3 protein is CSAVTSGGYNEQFF.

This chain joins TRBV7-2 and TRBJ2-2; TCRdb's assignment of TRBD2 cannot be checked, as there is no DNA. The CDR3 sequence is 16 residues long. Per the germline V gene, CDR1 is SGHTA and CDR2 is FQGNSA. CDR3 sequence reads: CASSLGLGLSTGELFF.

The genes are TRBV25-1 and TRBJ2-4; TCRdb picks TRBD2, but there is no DNA to check that call. Germline lookup yields CDR1 MGHDK and CDR2 SYGVNS. The CDR3 extends over 11 amino acids. CDR3 in amino acids: CASTEGNIQYF.

The V gene is TRBV5-1, the J gene TRBJ2-1; as DNA is missing, the TRBD2 call by TCRdb cannot be tested. The CDR3 sequence is 16 residues long. Germline values: CDR1 SGHRS, CDR2 YFSETQ. CDR3 amino acids: CASSLRGTSGSYEQFF.

The chain has TRBV20-1 and TRBJ2-2; TCRdb returns TRBD1, unconfirmable since there is no DNA. This CDR3 contains 13 residues. In germline, CDR1 is DFQATT, CDR2 SNEGSKA (reference sequence). CDR3 amino acids: CSAPPIGTGELFF.

The V call is TRBV12-3 or TRBV12-4, the J call TRBJ2-5; as DNA is missing, the TRBD2 call by TCRdb cannot be tested. The CDR3 is made up of 16 amino acids. This chain's CDR3 is CASSPLARVLQETQYF.

The rearrangement links TRBV5-1 to TRBJ2-1. This CDR3 is built from 13 residues. Germline V gene lookup returns CDR1 SGHRS and CDR2 YFSETQ. CDR3 protein: CASSQDGYNEQFF.

The rearrangement uses TRBV20-1 and TRBJ2-2. Germline CDR1 DFQATT, CDR2 SNEGSKA (reference sequence). The CDR3 covers 15 residues. CDR3 protein: CSARDIFRNTGELFF.

The rearrangement uses TRBV5-1 and TRBJ2-1. Germline-derived CDR1 and CDR2 are SGHRS and YFSETQ. The CDR3 is made up of 13 amino acids. CDR3 loop: CASSLVTANEQFF.

The gene calls are TRBV11-3 and TRBJ1-1; TCRdb's D call of TRBD1 is untestable without DNA. Germline V CDR1 and CDR2: SGHNT, YENEEA. CDR3 size: 13 residues. CDR3: CASSFGGGTEAFF.

The rearrangement joins TRBV12-3 or TRBV12-4 to TRBJ1-1. The CDR3 loop spans 13 amino acids. CDR3 sequence reads: CASNPRGNTEAFF.

This sequence joins TRBV28 and TRBJ2-3; TCRdb's assignment of TRBD2 cannot be checked, as there is no DNA. This CDR3 comprises 15 residues. From germline, CDR1 is MDHEN and CDR2 SYDVKM. CDR3: CASAGGLAGGDTQYF.

The V and J genes are TRBV20-1 and TRBJ2-5. Germline V gene data show CDR1 as DFQATT and CDR2 as SNEGSKA (reference sequence). The CDR3 has 13 amino acids. CDR3 in amino acids: CSARSLRRETQYF.

The gene calls are TRBV12-3 or TRBV12-4 and TRBJ2-7; TCRdb's D call of TRBD1 is untestable without DNA. The CDR3 sequence is 12 residues long. The CDR3 is CASSRDTGGQYF.

The V call is TRBV2, the J call TRBJ1-2; TCRdb names TRBD1, which stays unverified in the absence of DNA. Germline V lookup: CDR1 SNHLY, CDR2 FYNNEI. The CDR3 runs to 14 residues. The CDR3 loop is CASLDPGALPGYTF.

V and J are TRBV30 and TRBJ1-4; TCRdb's D call, TRBD1, is unchecked because there is no DNA. CDR1 and CDR2 from the germline V gene are GTSNPN and SVGIG (reference sequence). The CDR3 runs 14 residues. Here the CDR3 reads CAWETGRSNEKLFF.

CDR3 protein: CSPELRDTEAFF. This sequence joins TRBV20-1 and TRBJ1-1. This CDR3 comprises 12 residues. In germline, CDR1 is DFQATT, CDR2 SNEGSKA (reference sequence).

The V call is TRBV20-1, the J call TRBJ1-1; the D call of TRBD1 rests on TCRdb alone, since no DNA is present to check it. CDR3 length: 14 residues. Germline V lookup: CDR1 DFQATT, CDR2 SNEGSKA (reference sequence). The CDR3 loop is CSARRQGIDTEAFF.

CDR3 sequence: CASSFLTGTFGEQFF. The chain links TRBV7-9 to TRBJ2-1; checking the TCRdb D call of TRBD1 is not possible without DNA. There are 15 residues in the CDR3. Germline values: CDR1 SEHNR, CDR2 FQNEAQ (reference sequence).

The rearrangement joins TRBV28 to TRBJ2-7; TCRdb reports TRBD1, a call that lacks DNA to check it against. The CDR3 is 15 amino acids. Germline values: CDR1 MDHEN, CDR2 SYDVKM. The chain's CDR3 is CASSLFFPTGGEQYF. The full variable domain, with the rest looked up from reference TRBV28 and TRBJ2-7, is DVKVTQSSRYLVKRTGEKVFLECVQDMDHENMFWYRQDPGLGLRLIYFSYDVKMKEKGDIPEGYSVSREKKERFSLILESASTNQTSMYLCASSLFFPTGGEQYFGPGTRLTVT.

The chain employs TRBV6-5 and TRBJ2-2; TCRdb designates TRBD1, a call that cannot be tested without DNA. This CDR3 is 17 amino acids long. CDR1 is MNHEY, CDR2 SVGAGI, per germline. CDR3 loop: CASSYAWGGLVTGELFF.

This chain links TRBV9 with TRBJ2-2; TCRdb gives TRBD1 as the D gene, but with no DNA this cannot be confirmed. The germline CDR1 and CDR2 sequences are SGDLS and YYNGEE. The CDR3 is made up of 15 amino acids. CDR3 protein: CASSQRGHYTGELFF. The variable domain in full, with the rest retrieved from reference TRBV9 and TRBJ2-2, is DSGVTQTPKHLITATGQRVTLRCSPRSGDLSVYWYQQSLDQGLQFLIQYYNGEERAKGNILERFSAQQFPDLHSELNLSSLELGDSALYFCASSQRGHYTGELFFGEGSRLTVL.

The chain has TRBV5-5 and TRBJ2-1. Germline-derived CDR1 and CDR2 are SGHKS and YYEKEE (reference sequence). This CDR3 spans 14 amino acids. The CDR3 is CASSLAGTYNEQFF.

The chain has TRBV7-2 and TRBJ2-3. This CDR3 region has 16 residues. Germline CDR1 reads SGHTA; CDR2 reads FQGNSA. This chain's CDR3 is CASSLRLSGSTDTQYF.

The rearrangement uses TRBV18 and TRBJ2-7; TCRdb names TRBD1, which stays unverified in the absence of DNA. The CDR3 runs to 15 residues. Germline V CDR1 and CDR2: KGHSH, LQKENI. CDR3 loop: CASSPRAGGEEEQYF.